These 6 T cell receptor beta chains originate from one sample sequenced in a study of CD8 T cells in Susac syndrome. About 0.45 to 1 ug RNA was reverse transcribed with random hexamers. TCRdb analysed the immunoSEQ multiplex PCR reads with MiXCR anew, one entry per CDR3 protein. The table includes about 180,000 distinct CDR3 sequences, approximately 95% detected once. The sequencing input was CD4+ T cells from PBMCs. The receptors stem from a human donor with multiple sclerosis.

This rearrangement joins TRBV6-2 or TRBV6-3 to TRBJ2-1; no firm D call. CDR3 length equals 16 residues. Germline V gene sequence: CDR1 MNHEY, CDR2 SVGEGT. Trimming took 6 bases from V and 0 from J, leaving 15 bases between them. The CDR3 region has the DNA TGTGCCAGCAGAACCACCAGGATGAGCTCCTACAATGAGCAGTTCTTC. It specifies CASRTTRMSSYNEQFF.

V gene TRBV20-1 combines with J gene TRBJ2-7; 8 nucleotides line up with TRBD1. The CDR3 runs 15 residues. Germline V gene lookup returns CDR1 DFQATT and CDR2 SNEGSKA (reference sequence). V lost 0 bases and J lost 0; bases outside the gene matches: 4. CDR3 residues: CSARDRTGFSYEQYF. Here the CDR3 DNA reads TGCAGTGCTAGAGATAGGACAGGGTTCTCCTACGAGCAGTACTTC.

This chain uses TRBV5-1 with TRBJ2-1; D remains unclear. The ends were cut back, 8 bases at V and 7 bases at J, with 16 bases in the middle. Per germline, CDR1 SGHRS and CDR2 YFSETQ. CDR3 length equals 13 residues. The CDR3 nucleotides read TGCGCCAGTCGAGTTGAAAGGTTGAATGAGCAGTTCTTC. It yields the protein CASRVERLNEQFF.

The chain links TRBV7-2 to TRBJ2-3; 7 nucleotides align to TRBD1. This CDR3 comprises 16 residues. Unmatched junction bases numbered 10, after V lost 5 bases and J lost 2 bases. Germline V gene data show CDR1 as SGHTA and CDR2 as FQGNSA. This chain's CDR3 is CASSHRQGGITDTQYF. CDR3 DNA sequence: TGTGCCAGCAGCCACCGACAGGGTGGTATCACAGATACGCAGTATTTT.

This sequence joins TRBV30 and TRBJ1-6; D gene ambiguous. CDR1 is GTSNPN and CDR2 is SVGIG in the germline V gene (reference sequence). V was clipped by 3 bases and J by 8 bases, with 11 bases between them. The CDR3 extends over 13 amino acids. The CDR3: CAWRARRDSPLHF. In DNA form, the CDR3 reads TGTGCCTGGAGGGCCAGGCGGGATTCACCCCTCCACTTT.

The chain carries TRBV27 and TRBJ1-6; D is ambiguous. Trimming left V 6 bases short and J 0 bases short, with 6 bases between. The germline V gene encodes CDR1 MNHEY and CDR2 SMNVEV (reference sequence). This CDR3 region has 14 residues. The CDR3 region has the DNA TGTGCCAGCAGCCCCGCCTCCTATAATTCACCCCTCCACTTT. This encodes CASSPASYNSPLHF.